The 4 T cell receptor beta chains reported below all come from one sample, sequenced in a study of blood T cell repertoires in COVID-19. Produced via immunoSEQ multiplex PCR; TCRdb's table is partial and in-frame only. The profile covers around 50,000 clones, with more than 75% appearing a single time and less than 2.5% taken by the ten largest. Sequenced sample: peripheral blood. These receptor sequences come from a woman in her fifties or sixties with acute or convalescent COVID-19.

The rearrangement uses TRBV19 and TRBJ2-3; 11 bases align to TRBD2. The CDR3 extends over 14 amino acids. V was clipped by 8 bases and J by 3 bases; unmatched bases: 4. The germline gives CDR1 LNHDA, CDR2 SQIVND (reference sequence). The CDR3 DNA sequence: TGTGCCAGTCGTAGCGGGGGGGAAACAGATACGCAGTATTTT. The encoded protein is CASRSGGETDTQYF.

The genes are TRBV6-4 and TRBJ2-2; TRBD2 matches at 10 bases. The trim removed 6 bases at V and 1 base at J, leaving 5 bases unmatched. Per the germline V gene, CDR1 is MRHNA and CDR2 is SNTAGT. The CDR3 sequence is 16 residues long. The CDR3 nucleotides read TGTGCCAGCAGCCGATCTAGCGGGAGGAACACCGGGGAGCTGTTTTTT. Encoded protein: CASSRSSGRNTGELFF.

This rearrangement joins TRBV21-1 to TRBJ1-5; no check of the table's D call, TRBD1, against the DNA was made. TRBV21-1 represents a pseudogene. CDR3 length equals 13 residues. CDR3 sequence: CASSDRPNQPQHF. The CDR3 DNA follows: TGTGCCAGCAGTGACAGGCCCAATCAGCCCCAGCATTTT.

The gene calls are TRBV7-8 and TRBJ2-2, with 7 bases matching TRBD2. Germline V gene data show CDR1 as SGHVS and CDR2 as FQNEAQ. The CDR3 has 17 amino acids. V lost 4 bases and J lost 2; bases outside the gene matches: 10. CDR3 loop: CASSSAGVAGNTGELFF. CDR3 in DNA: TGTGCCAGCAGCTCCGCCGGGGTAGCGGGTAACACCGGGGAGCTGTTTTTT.